One sample yielded the 27 T cell receptor beta chains listed below, sequenced in a study of blood T cell repertoires in COVID-19 (dated by TCRdb to between 2020 and 2021). The method behind the library was the immunoSEQ multiplex PCR assay. What TCRdb holds here is the immuneACCESS table cut down to in-frame rearrangements. Part of the clones is not present; checked against another copy, under half of the missing clones reflect an unresolved V gene, and the others are unexplained. Present in this sample are 200,000 to 300,000 clones, 65% to 85% of which were seen just once. The biggest ten clones account for roughly 5% of the sample. Input material: peripheral blood. These receptor sequences come from a human donor in a cohort sampled during active COVID-19.

The chain combines TRBV4-1 with TRBJ2-1; D is unclear. The V end lost 4 bases, the J end lost 0 bases, and 10 bases lay between the germline ends. Germline-derived CDR1 and CDR2 are MGHRA and YSYEKL. CDR3 size: 15 residues. In DNA, the CDR3 is TGCGCCAGCAGCCTTGAGTTCCTCTCCTACAATGAGCAGTTCTTC. This sequence encodes CASSLEFLSYNEQFF.

This chain uses TRBV5-1 with TRBJ2-3; 8 bases fit TRBD1. The CDR3 is made up of 14 amino acids. The trim removed 3 bases at V and 2 bases at J, leaving 2 bases unmatched. Germline V CDR1 and CDR2: SGHRS, YFSETQ. CDR3 sequence: CASSSGGYTDTQYF. The CDR3 DNA reads TGCGCCAGCAGCTCAGGGGGCTACACAGATACGCAGTATTTT.

The chain links TRBV4-1 to TRBJ2-2, with 10 bases fitting TRBD2. CDR1 MGHRA and CDR2 YSYEKL come from the germline V gene. The CDR3 is made up of 17 amino acids. With V trimmed by 4 bases and J by 0 bases, 5 bases remained unmatched. The CDR3, as DNA: TGCGCCAGCAGCCTCAATCTAGCGGGGGCGAACACCGGGGAGCTGTTTTTT. Protein product: CASSLNLAGANTGELFF.

This sequence joins TRBV7-3 and TRBJ2-5; 8 bases map to TRBD2. The CDR3 length is 15 residues. With V trimmed by 5 bases and J by 5 bases, 10 bases remained unmatched. Germline CDR1 and CDR2: SGHTA and FQGTGA. In DNA form, the CDR3 reads TGTGCCAGCAGCCCCTTAGCGGGGAGGGGGGAGACCCAGTACTTC. Amino acids: CASSPLAGRGETQYF.

The chain has TRBV4-1 and TRBJ1-1; 8 positions match TRBD1. This CDR3 region has 15 residues. CDR1 and CDR2 (germline): MGHRA, YSYEKL. V shed 2 bases and J 6 bases; nucleotides not matched to a gene: 8. The CDR3 nucleotides read TGCGCCAGCAGCCAAATTTATAACAGGGGGTCTGAAGCTTTCTTT. This encodes CASSQIYNRGSEAFF.

The V call is TRBV5-4, the J call TRBJ2-1, with 7 positions matching TRBD2. From germline, CDR1 is SGHNT and CDR2 YYREEE (reference sequence). CDR3 length: 16 residues. The V and J ends lost 4 bases and 4 bases, in that order; junction bases with no gene match: 11. This CDR3 reads CASSIRGREVYNEQFF. In nucleotides, the CDR3 is TGTGCCAGCAGCATACGCGGGAGAGAGGTGTACAATGAGCAGTTCTTC.

The V gene is TRBV10-3, the J gene TRBJ1-2; D remains ambiguous. The CDR3 is 14 amino acids. Germline CDR1 and CDR2: ENHRY and SYGVKD. V was clipped by 6 bases and J by 3 bases, with 14 bases between them. The CDR3 DNA follows: TGTGCCATCAGCCCCGTTCGGGGAGACTATGGCTACACCTTC. It yields the protein CAISPVRGDYGYTF.

V and J are TRBV5-1 and TRBJ1-3; 7 bases agree with TRBD1. The CDR3 spans 16 residues. The V gene end was trimmed by 3 bases and the J gene end by 8 bases; junction bases not matched to a gene: 14. Germline loops: CDR1 SGHRS, CDR2 YFSETQ. CDR3 in DNA: TGCGCCAGCAGCTGGGGAGACAGGGTGTTTCCGGACACCATATATTTT. Residues: CASSWGDRVFPDTIYF.

The chain carries TRBV7-9 and TRBJ2-7; a weak D match, TRBD1 (5 bases). From germline, CDR1 is SEHNR and CDR2 FQNEAQ (reference sequence). V was clipped by 4 bases and J by 8 bases, with 15 bases between them. The CDR3 contains 13 residues. The CDR3: CASSSTEFGKQYF. The CDR3 bases are TGTGCCAGCAGCTCGACAGAGTTTGGCAAGCAGTACTTC.

The rearrangement uses TRBV10-1 and TRBJ1-2; D possibly corresponds to TRBD1 (5 bases). The germline V gene encodes CDR1 WNHNN and CDR2 SYGVQD (reference sequence). Trimming pared 5 bases from V and 6 bases from J, leaving 13 bases between. The CDR3 has 13 amino acids. CDR3 in DNA: TGCGCCAGCAGTCCGACAGCCCGGGATGGCTACACCTTC. Translation gives CASSPTARDGYTF.

The chain couples TRBV2 to TRBJ2-7; weak D call: TRBD1 (5 bases). Per germline, CDR1 SNHLY and CDR2 FYNNEI. Between the trimmed V and J ends, which lost 4 bases and 4 bases, there was a span of 14 bases. The CDR3 spans 14 residues. The CDR3 bases are TGTGCCAGCAGTGTCAGTTCAGGGTGGTACGAGCAGTACTTC. Protein sequence: CASSVSSGWYEQYF.

The CDR3 DNA follows: TGTGCCAGCTCTGGGACAAGCAATAATTCACCCCTCCACTTT. It codes for CASSGTSNNSPLHF. V usage is TRBV18 and J usage is TRBJ1-6, with D possibly TRBD1 on 6 matching bases. The ends were cut back, 6 bases at V and 5 bases at J, with 11 bases in the middle. This CDR3 region has 14 residues. Germline V gene lookup returns CDR1 KGHSH and CDR2 LQKENI.

The rearrangement joins TRBV11-2 to TRBJ2-5, with 11 positions matching TRBD2. V dropped 5 bases and J dropped 4; count of bases not matched to a gene: 9. CDR3 size: 16 residues. From germline, CDR1 is SGHAT and CDR2 FQNNGV. CDR3 DNA: TGTGCCAGCAGCGGAATAGCGGGGGGGCCGTTAGAGACCCAGTACTTC. Translation gives CASSGIAGGPLETQYF. The variable domain in full, with the rest retrieved from reference TRBV11-2 and TRBJ2-5, is EAGVAQSPRYKIIEKRQSVAFWCNPISGHATLYWYQQILGQGPKLLIQFQNNGVVDDSQLPKDRFSAERLKGVDSTLKIQPAKLEDSAVYLCASSGIAGGPLETQYFGPGTRLLVL.

The V and J genes are TRBV28 and TRBJ2-7; D is possibly TRBD1 (5 bases). CDR1 and CDR2 from the germline V gene are MDHEN and SYDVKM. The V end lost 5 bases, the J end lost 0 bases, and 14 bases lay between the germline ends. CDR3 length: 15 amino acids. The CDR3 DNA sequence: TGTGCCAGCAGTCGGACGACAGCAAGCTCCTACGAGCAGTACTTC. It translates to CASSRTTASSYEQYF.

On this clone itself: One junction end disagrees with the germline gene, perhaps due to a read error. This rearrangement joins TRBV7-7 to TRBJ2-5, with D perhaps matching TRBD2 (6 bases). Germline values: CDR1 SSHAT, CDR2 FNYEAQ (reference sequence). The CDR3 sequence is 15 residues long. The CDR3 DNA sequence: TGTGCTAGCAGCTTAGCTGGAGGGTGGCAAGAGACCCAGTACTTC. Protein: CASSLAGGWQETQYF. Drawing the rest from reference TRBV7-7 and TRBJ2-5, the complete variable domain is GAGVSQSPRYKVTKRGQDVTLRCDPISSHATLYWYQQALGQGPEFLTYFNYEAQPDKSGLPSDRFSAERPEGSISTLTIQRTEQRDSAMYRCASSLAGGWQETQYFGPGTRLLVL.

This rearrangement joins TRBV14 to TRBJ2-5; a possible D gene is TRBD2 (6 bases). The V and J ends lost 3 bases and 4 bases respectively, with 9 bases between them. Germline CDR1 SGHDN, CDR2 FVKESK. The CDR3 covers 13 residues. The CDR3 loop is CASSQGLSETQYF. For the CDR3, the DNA is TGTGCCAGCAGCCAGGGACTGTCAGAGACCCAGTACTTC. Together with reference TRBV14 and TRBJ2-5, the CDR3 gives the full variable domain: EAGVTQFPSHSVIEKGQTVTLRCDPISGHDNLYWYRRVMGKEIKFLLHFVKESKQDESGMPNNRFLAERTGGTYSTLKVQPAELEDSGVYFCASSQGLSETQYFGPGTRLLVL.

This clone showed up just once. The chain combines TRBV3-1 (or the pseudogene TRBV3-2) with TRBJ2-6; tentatively, D is TRBD1 (5 bases). The CDR3 is 16 amino acids. Trimming cost V 1 base and J 4 bases, with 11 bases left between them. Germline V gene data show CDR1 as LGHDT and CDR2 as YNNKEL (reference sequence). The CDR3 loop reads CASSQGGRAGANVLTF. CDR3 nucleotides: TGTGCCAGCAGCCAAGGGGGCCGGGCCGGGGCCAACGTCCTGACTTTC.

This chain uses TRBV5-4 with TRBJ1-2; D not resolved. The CDR3 covers 12 residues. Germline CDR1 and CDR2: SGHNT and YYREEE (reference sequence). With 0 bases removed from V and 6 bases from J, the gap between germline ends came to 6 bases. The CDR3, as DNA: TGTGCCAGCAGCTTGGCCGGGGATGGCTACACCTTC. Its protein product is CASSLAGDGYTF.

The rearrangement links TRBV5-4 to TRBJ2-3, with 15 nucleotides matching TRBD2. In germline, CDR1 is SGHNT, CDR2 YYREEE (reference sequence). This CDR3 has 15 residues. Trimming cost V 4 bases and J 4 bases; bases outside gene matches: 1. The CDR3 loop is CASSRTSGGADTQYF. As DNA, the CDR3 is TGTGCCAGCAGCCGGACTAGCGGGGGGGCAGATACGCAGTATTTT. Using reference TRBV5-4 and TRBJ2-3 for the parts outside the CDR3, the full variable domain is ETGVTQSPTHLIKTRGQQVTLRCSSQSGHNTVSWYQQALGQGPQFIFQYYREEENGRGNFPPRFSGLQFPNYSSELNVNALELDDSALYLCASSRTSGGADTQYFGPGTRLTVL.

V is TRBV27 and J is TRBJ1-1, with no clear D. The CDR3 loop spans 13 amino acids. Germline-derived CDR1 and CDR2 are MNHEY and SMNVEV (reference sequence). V lost 3 bases and J lost 3, with 8 bases in between. The CDR3 loop reads CASSFSSDTEAFF. In nucleotides, the CDR3 is TGTGCCAGCAGTTTTTCCAGCGACACTGAAGCTTTCTTT.

The CDR3 nucleotides are TGTGCCAGTACCCCTACCGGGACTTCCACAGATACGCAGTATTTT. This translates into CASTPTGTSTDTQYF. The chain links TRBV19 to TRBJ2-3; TRBD2 is a possible D gene (6 bases). CDR3 length equals 15 residues. Germline V gene lookup returns CDR1 LNHDA and CDR2 SQIVND (reference sequence). V gave up 7 bases and J gave up 2 bases, with 16 bases separating them.

This clone occurred once. The V and J genes are TRBV10-3 and TRBJ1-1, with TRBD1 as a possible D gene (6 bases). The CDR3 is 14 amino acids. Germline CDR1 is ENHRY and CDR2 is SYGVKD. Deletions cut 3 bases from V and 1 base from J, with 9 bases between. The CDR3 sequence: CAISEGQQNTEAFF. CDR3 in DNA: TGTGCCATCAGTGAAGGACAGCAGAACACTGAAGCTTTCTTT.

The CDR3 coding sequence is TGTGCCAGCTCACGGGACAACTCTGGAAACACCATATATTTT. Translating it yields CASSRDNSGNTIYF. This chain uses TRBV18 with TRBJ1-3; D perhaps matches TRBD1 (6 bases). In germline, CDR1 is KGHSH, CDR2 LQKENI. This CDR3 has 14 amino acids. The V gene lost 4 bases and the J gene lost 0 bases, with 7 bases spanning the gap.

The DNA for the CDR3 is TGTGCCAGCAGTTCCATGACAGGGTACTACAATGAGCAGTTCTTC. It is translated as CASSSMTGYYNEQFF. J is TRBJ2-1 and V is TRBV6-5; TRBD1 matches 7 bases. The CDR3 runs 15 residues. Unmatched junction bases numbered 6, after V lost 4 bases and J lost 3 bases. Looked up from germline, CDR1 is MNHEY and CDR2 is SVGAGI.

The J gene is TRBJ1-6, the V gene TRBV10-2; TRBD1 matches at 7 bases. Trimming cost V 4 bases and J 11 bases; bases outside gene matches: 8. This CDR3 has 14 residues. CDR1 WSHSY and CDR2 SAAADI come from the germline V gene. CDR3 protein: CASSAGTVRAPLHF. The CDR3, as DNA: TGCGCCAGCAGTGCTGGGACAGTCCGTGCACCCCTCCACTTT.

The chain couples TRBV10-3 to TRBJ2-7, with D possibly matching TRBD1 (6 bases). V shed 5 bases and J shed 4 bases, with 24 bases lying between them. This CDR3 has 17 residues. In germline, CDR1 is ENHRY, CDR2 SYGVKD. CDR3 protein: CAISTITGYWGKYEQYF. The CDR3 DNA sequence: TGTGCCATCAGTACGATTACAGGGTACTGGGGGAAGTACGAGCAGTACTTC.

The chain uses TRBV19 and TRBJ1-5; perhaps TRBD1 as D (5 bases). Germline CDR1 reads LNHDA; CDR2 reads SQIVND (reference sequence). V lost 5 bases and J lost 0, with 11 bases in between. The CDR3 is 15 residues long. CDR3 amino acids: CASSPRADSNQPQHF. The CDR3 coding sequence is TGTGCCAGTAGTCCCAGGGCAGATAGCAATCAGCCCCAGCATTTT.